This T cell receptor beta chain was captured in a study of cytomegalovirus exposure and HLA in healthy donors. The CDR3 consists of 17 residues. CDR1 and CDR2 from the germline V gene are LNHNV and YYDKDF (reference sequence). Trimming cost V 1 base and J 2 bases, with 12 bases left between them. The primer mix had 60 Vbeta and 13 Jbeta primers. Original data processing: In a later analysis, the count reached 80 million or so unique TCR beta chains, with about 9.9 million shared. Clones were read by immunoSEQ multiplex PCR, and TCRdb kept only the in-frame ones, dropping some. V and J calls and clone size come straight from that table; D and trimming were deduced from the DNA. The data hold around 30,000 clones, with approximately 62% observed a single time.

The source of this sequence is a male donor in good health and CMV-seropositive. Sample: PBMCs. The chain links TRBV15 to TRBJ2-6, with a tentative D call TRBD2 (5 bases). The CDR3 reads CATSRGRGGPGANVLTF. Here the CDR3 DNA reads TGTGCCACCAGCAGAGGCCGCGGAGGCCCTGGGGCCAACGTCCTGACTTTC.